This paragraph reports one T cell receptor (beta chain). Its antigen remains unidentified. This entry comes from a study of cytomegalovirus exposure and HLA in healthy donors. Study in general: Around 86 million unique TCRs, all from HLA-typed donors, were included in an early release of the data. Points from the study as a whole: Researchers reported that a few CMV-associated chains were confirmed in vitro as CMV antigen-specific. The study had only CMV serostatus as immune exposure information.

Primers for the PCR totalled 60 Vbeta and 13 Jbeta. The protocol was immunoSEQ multiplex PCR, while the TCRdb copy is restricted to in-frame clones and leaves out a portion. The sample carries 150,000 to 200,000 clones, 75% to 85% recorded once. CDR1 and CDR2 from the germline V gene are KGHSH and LQKENI. This CDR3 is built from 15 residues. V trimming: 5 bases; J trimming: 7 bases; junction bases outside the gene matches: 10. The TCR comes from a woman in her 30s in good health and CMV-seropositive. Sequencing was carried out using PBMCs. The V call is TRBV18, the J call TRBJ1-4; 7 bases match TRBD1. The CDR3 nucleotides read TGTGCCAGCTCAAAACAGGGGACAGAGGTTGAAAAACTGTTTTTT. This gives the protein CASSKQGTEVEKLFF.